This TCR beta chain stems from a study of response to subunit inactivated influenza vaccine. In this sample, this clonotype turned up many times. The CDR3 sequence is 15 residues long. Germline V lookup: CDR1 SGHTA, CDR2 FQGNSA. V lost 4 bases and J 11 bases, leaving 21 bases between the germline ends. TCRdb processed the RT-PCR reads anew with MiXCR; each CDR3 protein has one entry. The table shows roughly 710,000 distinct CDR3 sequences, with about 15% occurring only once. The material was PBMCs from blood, obtained 14 days before vaccination. This sequence was found in a man aged 45-65 years who received an inactivated influenza vaccine. This sequence joins TRBV7-2 and TRBJ2-1; tentatively, D is TRBD1 or TRBD2 (5 bases each). This chain's CDR3 is CASSSPTVSRGKQFF. CDR3 in DNA: TGTGCCAGCAGCTCCCCGACAGTTTCTCGGGGTAAGCAGTTCTTC.